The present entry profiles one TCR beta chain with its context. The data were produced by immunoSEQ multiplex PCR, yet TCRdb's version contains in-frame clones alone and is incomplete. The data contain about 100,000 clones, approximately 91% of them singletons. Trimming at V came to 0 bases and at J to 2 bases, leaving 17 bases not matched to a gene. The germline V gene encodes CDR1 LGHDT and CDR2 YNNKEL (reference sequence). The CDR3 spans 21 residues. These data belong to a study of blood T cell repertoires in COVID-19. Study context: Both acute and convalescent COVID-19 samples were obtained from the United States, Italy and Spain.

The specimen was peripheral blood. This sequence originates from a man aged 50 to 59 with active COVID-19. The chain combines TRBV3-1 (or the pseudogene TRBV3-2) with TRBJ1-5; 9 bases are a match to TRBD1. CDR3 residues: CASSQDHGGQGWVSGNQPQHF. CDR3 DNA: TGTGCCAGCAGCCAAGATCATGGGGGACAGGGCTGGGTATCGGGCAATCAGCCCCAGCATTTT.